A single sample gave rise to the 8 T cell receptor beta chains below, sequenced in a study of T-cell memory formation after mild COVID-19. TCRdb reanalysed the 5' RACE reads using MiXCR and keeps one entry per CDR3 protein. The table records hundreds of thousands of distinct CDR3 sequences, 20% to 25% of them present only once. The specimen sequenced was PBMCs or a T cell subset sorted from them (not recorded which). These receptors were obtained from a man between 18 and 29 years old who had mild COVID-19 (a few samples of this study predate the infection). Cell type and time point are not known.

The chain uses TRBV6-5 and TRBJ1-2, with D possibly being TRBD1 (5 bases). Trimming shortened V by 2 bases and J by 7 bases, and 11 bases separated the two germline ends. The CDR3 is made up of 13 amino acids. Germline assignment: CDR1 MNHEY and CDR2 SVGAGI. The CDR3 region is CASSYTGPGGYTF. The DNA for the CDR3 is TGTGCCAGCAGTTACACAGGACCAGGTGGCTACACCTTC.

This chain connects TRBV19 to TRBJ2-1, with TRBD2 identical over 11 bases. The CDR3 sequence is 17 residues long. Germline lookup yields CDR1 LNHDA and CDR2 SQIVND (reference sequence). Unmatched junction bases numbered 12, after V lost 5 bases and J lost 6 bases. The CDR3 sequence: CASSPEPLAGGINEQFF. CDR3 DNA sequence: TGTGCCAGTAGTCCCGAACCCCTAGCGGGGGGCATCAATGAGCAGTTCTTC.

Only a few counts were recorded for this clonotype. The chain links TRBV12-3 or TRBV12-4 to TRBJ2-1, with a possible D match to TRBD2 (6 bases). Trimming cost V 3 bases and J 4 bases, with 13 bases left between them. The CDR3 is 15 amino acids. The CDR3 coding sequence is TGTGCCAGCAGTTTTTCCCAGGGAGGATACAATGAGCAGTTCTTC. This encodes CASSFSQGGYNEQFF.

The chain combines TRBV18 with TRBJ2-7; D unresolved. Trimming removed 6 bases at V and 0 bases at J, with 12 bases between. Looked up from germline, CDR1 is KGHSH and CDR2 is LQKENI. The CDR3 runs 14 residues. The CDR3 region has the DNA TGTGCCAGCTCCCGGGCGGCGCGCTCCTACGAGCAGTACTTC. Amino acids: CASSRAARSYEQYF.

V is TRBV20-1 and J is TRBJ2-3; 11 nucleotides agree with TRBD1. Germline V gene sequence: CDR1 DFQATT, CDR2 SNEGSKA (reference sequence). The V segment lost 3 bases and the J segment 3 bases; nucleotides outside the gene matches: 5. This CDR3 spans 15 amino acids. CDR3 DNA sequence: TGCAGTGCTAGTATCAGGGACAGGGGGACAGATACGCAGTATTTT. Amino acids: CSASIRDRGTDTQYF.

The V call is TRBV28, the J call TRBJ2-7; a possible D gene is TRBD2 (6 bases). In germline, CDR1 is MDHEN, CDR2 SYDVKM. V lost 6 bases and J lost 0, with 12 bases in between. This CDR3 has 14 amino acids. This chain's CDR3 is CASRAGPSSYEQYV. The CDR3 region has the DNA TGTGCCAGCAGAGCGGGCCCGAGCTCCTACGAGCAGTACGTC.

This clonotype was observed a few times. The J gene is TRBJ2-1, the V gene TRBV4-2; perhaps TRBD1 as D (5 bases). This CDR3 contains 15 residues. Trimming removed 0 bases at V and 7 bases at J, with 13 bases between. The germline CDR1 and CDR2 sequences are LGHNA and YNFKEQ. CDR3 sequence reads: CASSQESPGLNEQFF. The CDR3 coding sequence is TGTGCCAGCAGCCAAGAATCCCCAGGGCTGAATGAGCAGTTCTTC.

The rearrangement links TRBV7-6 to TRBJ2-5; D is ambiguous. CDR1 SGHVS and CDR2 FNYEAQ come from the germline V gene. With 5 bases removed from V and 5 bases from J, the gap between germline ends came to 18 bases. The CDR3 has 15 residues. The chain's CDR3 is CASSGVSAVGETQYF. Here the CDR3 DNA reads TGTGCCAGCAGCGGGGTCTCGGCGGTCGGGGAGACCCAGTACTTC.